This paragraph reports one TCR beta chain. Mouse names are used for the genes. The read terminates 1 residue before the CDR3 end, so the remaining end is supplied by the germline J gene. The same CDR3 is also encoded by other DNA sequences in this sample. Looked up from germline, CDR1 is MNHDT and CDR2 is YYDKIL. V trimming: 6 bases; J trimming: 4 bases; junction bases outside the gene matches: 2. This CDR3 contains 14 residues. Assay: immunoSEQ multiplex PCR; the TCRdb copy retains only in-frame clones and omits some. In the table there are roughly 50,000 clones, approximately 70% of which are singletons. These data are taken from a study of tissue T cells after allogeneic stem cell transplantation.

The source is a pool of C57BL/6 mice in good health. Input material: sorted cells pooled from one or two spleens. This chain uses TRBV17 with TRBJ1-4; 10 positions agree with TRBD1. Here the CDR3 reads CASSRTGGNERLFF. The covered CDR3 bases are TGTGCTAGCAGCAGGACAGGGGGCAACGAAAGATTATTT.